One sample yielded the 3 T cell receptor beta chains listed below, sequenced in a study of lung T cells in sarcoidosis with Löfgren's syndrome. MiXCR was run by TCRdb on the reads, yielding one entry per CDR3 protein. The profile shows about 19,000 distinct CDR3 sequences, approximately 22% of them singletons. Source material: CD4+ T cells from bronchoalveolar lavage. Source of these receptors: a human donor with sarcoidosis (Löfgren's syndrome or another form), or a control subject (not recorded which).

There are many counts of this clonotype. The chain combines TRBV2 with TRBJ2-1, with 8 bases matching TRBD2. The CDR3 extends over 14 amino acids. Trimming removed 5 bases from V and 2 bases from J; junction bases left unmatched: 2. Germline CDR1 reads SNHLY; CDR2 reads FYNNEI. CDR3: CASSLAGPYNEQFF. The CDR3 DNA reads as TGTGCCAGCAGTTTAGCGGGGCCCTACAATGAGCAGTTCTTC.

This clonotype was seen only a few times. The chain joins TRBV18 to TRBJ2-7; 9 nucleotides align to TRBD1. The germline V gene has CDR1 KGHSH and CDR2 LQKENI. The CDR3 extends over 15 amino acids. The junction had 9 bases not matched to a gene; V was cut back by 3 bases and J by 6 bases. The CDR3 sequence: CASSPRTGDTSEQYF. DNA for the CDR3: TGTGCCAGCTCACCTCGGACAGGGGACACCTCCGAGCAGTACTTC. The full variable domain, completed using reference TRBV18 and TRBJ2-7, is NAGVMQNPRHLVRRRGQEARLRCSPMKGHSHVYWYRQLPEEGLKFMVYLQKENIIDESGMPKERFSAEFPKEGPSILRIQQVVRGDSAAYFCASSPRTGDTSEQYFGPGTRLTVT.

A few counts support this clonotype. The chain combines TRBV18 with TRBJ1-4; D remains unclear. Germline assignment: CDR1 KGHSH and CDR2 LQKENI. The CDR3 spans 12 residues. Trimming stripped 6 bases from V and 5 bases from J, with 7 bases between. CDR3 region: CASSAGNEKLFF. As DNA, the CDR3 is TGTGCCAGCTCGGCGGGAAATGAAAAACTGTTTTTT.